A selection of T cell receptor beta chains follows, all from one sample in a study of technical replicates of blood from a few donors. TCRdb keeps only in-frame clones here, not all; method: immunoSEQ multiplex PCR. The table has about 88,000 clones, 94% seen once. What was sequenced was T cells isolated from PBMCs. The receptors were gathered from a human donor in good health. CDR3s include the opening cysteine and the closing phenylalanine or tryptophan. The order of the fields is clone size, V gene, CDR3 length, J gene, CDR3 protein. Clone size appears in some rows only: once, few, many, or a class for an expanded clone.

clone size: NA
V gene: TRBV5-1
CDR3 length: 14
J gene: TRBJ2-3
CDR3 protein: CASGGTGGIDTQYF

clone size: NA
V gene: TRBV14
CDR3 length: 14
J gene: TRBJ2-2
CDR3 protein: CASSFGLITGELFF

clone size: NA
V gene: TRBV4-1
CDR3 length: 18
J gene: TRBJ2-7
CDR3 protein: CASSQDPPTGLVSYEQYF

clone size: NA
V gene: TRBV5-1
CDR3 length: 14
J gene: TRBJ2-7
CDR3 protein: CASSLAPGEYEQYF

clone size: once
V gene: TRBV6-1
CDR3 length: 14
J gene: TRBJ1-5
CDR3 protein: CASSAGTGRRPQHF

clone size: NA
V gene: TRBV28
CDR3 length: 13
J gene: TRBJ1-5
CDR3 protein: CASSSGVGQPQHF

clone size: NA
V gene: TRBV7-8
CDR3 length: 13
J gene: TRBJ1-1
CDR3 protein: CASRFQGAAEAFF

clone size: NA
V gene: TRBV6-1
CDR3 length: 20
J gene: TRBJ2-7
CDR3 protein: CASSEWLERGGPKGSYEQYF

clone size: once
V gene: TRBV19
CDR3 length: 13
J gene: TRBJ2-7
CDR3 protein: CASSISVHYEQYF

clone size: NA
V gene: TRBV30
CDR3 length: 15
J gene: TRBJ2-7
CDR3 protein: CAWSGRGWISYEQYF

clone size: NA
V gene: TRBV5-8
CDR3 length: 14
J gene: TRBJ1-4
CDR3 protein: CASSLGAWDEKLFF

clone size: few
V gene: TRBV5-8
CDR3 length: 14
J gene: TRBJ1-6
CDR3 protein: CASSSPSSFFTLHF

clone size: NA
V gene: TRBV6-5
CDR3 length: 13
J gene: TRBJ2-3
CDR3 protein: CASRREGLDTQYF

clone size: NA
V gene: TRBV7-7
CDR3 length: 17
J gene: TRBJ2-2
CDR3 protein: CASSLDAGPANTGELFF

clone size: once
V gene: TRBV11-3
CDR3 length: 15
J gene: TRBJ2-6
CDR3 protein: CASSRGGSGANVLTF

clone size: NA
V gene: TRBV4-1
CDR3 length: 14
J gene: TRBJ2-7
CDR3 protein: CASSQYSGFYEQYF

clone size: NA
V gene: TRBV9
CDR3 length: 16
J gene: TRBJ2-2
CDR3 protein: CASSVDSGFGTGELFF

clone size: NA
V gene: TRBV5-1
CDR3 length: 12
J gene: TRBJ2-1
CDR3 protein: CASSSDTDEQFF

clone size: NA
V gene: TRBV7-8
CDR3 length: 15
J gene: TRBJ1-1
CDR3 protein: CASSLPRTQDTEAFF